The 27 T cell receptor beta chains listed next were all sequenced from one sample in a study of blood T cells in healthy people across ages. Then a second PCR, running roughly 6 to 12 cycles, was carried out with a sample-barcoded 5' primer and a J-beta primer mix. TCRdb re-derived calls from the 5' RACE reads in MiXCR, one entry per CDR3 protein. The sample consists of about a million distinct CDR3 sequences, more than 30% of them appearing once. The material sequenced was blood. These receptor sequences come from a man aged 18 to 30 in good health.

This chain's CDR3 is CASSQDAESYTDTQYF. CDR3 coding DNA: TGCGCCAGCAGCCAAGACGCTGAAAGTTACACAGATACGCAGTATTTT. The chain recombines TRBV4-1 with TRBJ2-3; unclear D gene. The CDR3 contains 16 residues. V shed 0 bases and J shed 2 bases, with 12 bases lying between them. CDR1 is MGHRA and CDR2 is YSYEKL in the germline V gene.

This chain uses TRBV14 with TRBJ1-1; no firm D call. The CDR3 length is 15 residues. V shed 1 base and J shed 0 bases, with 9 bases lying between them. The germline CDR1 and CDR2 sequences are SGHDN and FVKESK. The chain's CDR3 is CASSQVGRLNTEAFF. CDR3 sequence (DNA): TGTGCCAGCAGCCAAGTAGGGCGGCTGAACACTGAAGCTTTCTTT.

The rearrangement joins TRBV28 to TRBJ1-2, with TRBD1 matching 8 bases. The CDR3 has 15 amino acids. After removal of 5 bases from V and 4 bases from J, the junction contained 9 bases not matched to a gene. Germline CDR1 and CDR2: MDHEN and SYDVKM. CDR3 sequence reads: CASSGLEDRAYGYTF. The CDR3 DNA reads TGTGCCAGCAGTGGGCTCGAGGACAGGGCCTATGGCTACACCTTC.

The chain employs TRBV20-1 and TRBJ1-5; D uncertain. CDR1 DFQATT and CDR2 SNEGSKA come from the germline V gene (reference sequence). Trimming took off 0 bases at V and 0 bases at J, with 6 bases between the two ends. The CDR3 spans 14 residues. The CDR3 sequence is CSARDQDSNQPQHF. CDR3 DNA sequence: TGCAGTGCTAGAGATCAGGATAGCAATCAGCCCCAGCATTTT.

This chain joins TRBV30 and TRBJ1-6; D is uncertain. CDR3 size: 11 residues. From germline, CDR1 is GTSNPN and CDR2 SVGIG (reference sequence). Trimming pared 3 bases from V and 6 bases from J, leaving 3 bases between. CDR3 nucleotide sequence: TGTGCCTGGAGCCGTAATTCACCCCTCCACTTT. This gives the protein CAWSRNSPLHF.

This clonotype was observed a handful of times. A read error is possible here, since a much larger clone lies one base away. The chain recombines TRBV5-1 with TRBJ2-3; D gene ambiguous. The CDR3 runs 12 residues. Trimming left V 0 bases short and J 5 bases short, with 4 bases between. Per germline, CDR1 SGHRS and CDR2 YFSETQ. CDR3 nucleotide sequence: TGCGCCAGCAGCTTGGACGTAGATACGCAGTATTTT. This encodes CASSLDVDTQYF.

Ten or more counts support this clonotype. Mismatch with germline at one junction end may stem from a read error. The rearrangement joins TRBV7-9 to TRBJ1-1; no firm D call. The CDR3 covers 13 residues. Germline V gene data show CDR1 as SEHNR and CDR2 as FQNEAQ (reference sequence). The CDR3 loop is CASSLPGNTEAFF. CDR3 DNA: TGCGCCAGCAGCTTACCCGGGAACACTGAAGCTTTCTTT.

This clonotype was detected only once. The CDR3 loop is CASSLAGTVAPEQFF. CDR3 nucleotide sequence: TGTGCCAGCAGCCTTGCAGGGACGGTAGCACCCGAGCAGTTCTTC. J is TRBJ2-1 and V is TRBV7-9, with D perhaps being TRBD1 or TRBD2 (5 bases each). The CDR3 extends over 15 amino acids. The ends were cut back, 5 bases at V and 10 bases at J, with 21 bases in the middle. Germline V gives CDR1 SEHNR, CDR2 FQNEAQ (reference sequence). The variable domain in full, completed from reference TRBV7-9 and TRBJ2-1, reads DTGVSQNPRHKITKRGQNVTFRCDPISEHNRLYWYRQTLGQGPEFLTYFQNEAQLEKSRLLSDRFSAERPKGSFSTLEIQRTEQGDSAMYLCASSLAGTVAPEQFFGPGTRLTVL.

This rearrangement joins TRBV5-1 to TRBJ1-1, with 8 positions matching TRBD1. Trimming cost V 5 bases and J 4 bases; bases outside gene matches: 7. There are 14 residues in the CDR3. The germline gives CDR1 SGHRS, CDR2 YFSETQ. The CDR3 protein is CASRSTTGGTEAFF. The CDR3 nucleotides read TGCGCCAGCAGATCGACCACAGGGGGCACTGAAGCTTTCTTT.

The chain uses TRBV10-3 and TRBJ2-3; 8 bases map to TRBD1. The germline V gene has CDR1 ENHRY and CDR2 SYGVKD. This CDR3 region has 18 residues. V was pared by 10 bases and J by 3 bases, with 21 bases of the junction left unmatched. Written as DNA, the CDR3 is TGTGCCACCAGATACCAGGGACAGGCCCTCGCTGGGACAGATACGCAGTATTTT. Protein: CATRYQGQALAGTDTQYF.

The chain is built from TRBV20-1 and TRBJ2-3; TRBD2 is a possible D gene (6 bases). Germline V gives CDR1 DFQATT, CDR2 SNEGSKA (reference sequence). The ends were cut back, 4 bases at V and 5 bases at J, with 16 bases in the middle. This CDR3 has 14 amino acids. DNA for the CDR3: TGCAGTGCTACCCCCACGGGGGTGGGAGATACGCAGTATTTT. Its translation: CSATPTGVGDTQYF.

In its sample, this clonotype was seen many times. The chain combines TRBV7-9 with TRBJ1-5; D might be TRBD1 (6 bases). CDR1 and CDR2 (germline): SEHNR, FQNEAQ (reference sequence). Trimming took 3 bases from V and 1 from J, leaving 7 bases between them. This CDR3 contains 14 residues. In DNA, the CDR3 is TGTGCCAGCAGCTTTCAGGGGAGCAATCAGCCCCAGCATTTT. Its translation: CASSFQGSNQPQHF.

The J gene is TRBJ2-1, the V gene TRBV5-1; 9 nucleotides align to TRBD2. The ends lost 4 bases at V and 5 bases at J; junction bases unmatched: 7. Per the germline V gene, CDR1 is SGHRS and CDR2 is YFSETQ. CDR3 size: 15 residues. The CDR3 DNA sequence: TGCGCCAGCAGCGGAGGGACTAGCTACAACAATGAGCAGTTCTTC. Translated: CASSGGTSYNNEQFF.

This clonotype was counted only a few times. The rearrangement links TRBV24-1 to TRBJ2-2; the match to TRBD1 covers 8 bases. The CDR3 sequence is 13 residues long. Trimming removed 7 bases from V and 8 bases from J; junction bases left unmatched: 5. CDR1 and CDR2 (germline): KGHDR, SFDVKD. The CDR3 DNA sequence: TGTGCCACCAGAGAGGACAGGGATGGGGAGCTGTTTTTT. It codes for CATREDRDGELFF.

The CDR3 sequence is CASSFMGYEQYF. In DNA form, the CDR3 reads TGTGCCAGCAGTTTTATGGGCTACGAGCAGTACTTC. The chain is built from TRBV12-3 or TRBV12-4 and TRBJ2-7; D ambiguous. The CDR3 runs to 12 residues. V dropped 3 bases and J dropped 3 bases, with 6 bases sitting between them.

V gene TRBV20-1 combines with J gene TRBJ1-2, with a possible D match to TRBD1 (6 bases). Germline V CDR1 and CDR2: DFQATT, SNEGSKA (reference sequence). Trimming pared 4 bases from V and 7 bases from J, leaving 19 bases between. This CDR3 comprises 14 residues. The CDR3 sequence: CSATNTGLVFGYTF. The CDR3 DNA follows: TGCAGTGCTACCAATACAGGGTTGGTCTTTGGCTACACCTTC.

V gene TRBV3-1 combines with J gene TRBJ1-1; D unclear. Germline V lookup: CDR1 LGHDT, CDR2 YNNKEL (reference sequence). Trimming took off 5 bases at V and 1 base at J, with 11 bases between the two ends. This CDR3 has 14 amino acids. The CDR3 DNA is TGTGCCAGCAGCTCCTGGACGGAGAACACTGAAGCTTTCTTT. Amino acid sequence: CASSSWTENTEAFF.

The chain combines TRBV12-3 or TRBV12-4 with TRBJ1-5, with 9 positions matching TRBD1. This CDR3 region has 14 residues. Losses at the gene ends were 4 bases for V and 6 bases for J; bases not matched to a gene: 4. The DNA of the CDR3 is TGTGCCAGCAGTTGGAGGGACAGGGCTCAGCCCCAGCATTTT. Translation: CASSWRDRAQPQHF.

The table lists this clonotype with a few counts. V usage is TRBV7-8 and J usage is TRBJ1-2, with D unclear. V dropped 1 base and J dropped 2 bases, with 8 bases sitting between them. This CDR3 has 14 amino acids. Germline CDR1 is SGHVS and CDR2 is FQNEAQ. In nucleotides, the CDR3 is TGTGCCAGCAGCTTAGATGCGTACAACTATGGCTACACCTTC. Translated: CASSLDAYNYGYTF.

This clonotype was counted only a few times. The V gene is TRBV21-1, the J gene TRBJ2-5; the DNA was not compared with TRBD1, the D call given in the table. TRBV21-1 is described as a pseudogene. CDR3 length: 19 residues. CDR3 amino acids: CASSKPLGSAQRGQETQYF. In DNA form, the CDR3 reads TGTGCCAGCAGCAAACCGTTGGGGTCGGCCCAGAGGGGCCAAGAGACCCAGTACTTC.

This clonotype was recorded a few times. In DNA, the CDR3 is TGTGCCAGCAGCGTAGCACTAACGGAGGGCGGGGAGCTGTTTTTT. As protein: CASSVALTEGGELFF. This chain joins TRBV9 and TRBJ2-2; tentative D call: TRBD2 (6 bases). CDR1 SGDLS and CDR2 YYNGEE come from the germline V gene. The V gene lost 0 bases and the J gene lost 7 bases, with 13 bases spanning the gap. This CDR3 has 15 amino acids.

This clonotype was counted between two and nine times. CDR3 sequence reads: CASSQDLVGRDNEQYF. The CDR3 nucleotides read TGCGCCAGCAGCCAAGATCTAGTGGGACGGGACAATGAGCAGTACTTC. The chain joins TRBV4-3 to TRBJ2-1; TRBD1 is a possible D gene (6 bases). The DNA end favors TRBJ2-7, so the J call may be wrong. The CDR3 sequence is 16 residues long. Germline V lookup: CDR1 LGHNA, CDR2 YSLEER.

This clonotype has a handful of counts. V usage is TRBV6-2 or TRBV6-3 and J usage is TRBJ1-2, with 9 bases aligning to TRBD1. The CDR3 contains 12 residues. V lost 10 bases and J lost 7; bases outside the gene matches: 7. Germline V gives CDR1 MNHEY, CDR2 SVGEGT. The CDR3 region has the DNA TGTGCCATCCGGGACAGGGACGCTGGCTACACCTTC. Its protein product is CAIRDRDAGYTF.

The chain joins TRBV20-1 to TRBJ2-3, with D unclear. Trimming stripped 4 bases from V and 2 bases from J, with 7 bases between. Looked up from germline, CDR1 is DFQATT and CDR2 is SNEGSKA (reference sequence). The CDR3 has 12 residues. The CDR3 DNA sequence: TGCAGTGCTACGACCTCCACAGATACGCAGTATTTT. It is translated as CSATTSTDTQYF.

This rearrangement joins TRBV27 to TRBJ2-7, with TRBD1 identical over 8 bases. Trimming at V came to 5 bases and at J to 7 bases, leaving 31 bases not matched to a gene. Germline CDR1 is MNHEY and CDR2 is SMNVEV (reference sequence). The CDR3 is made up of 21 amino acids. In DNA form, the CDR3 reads TGTGCCAGCAGTAAATCCGACAGGGGAGTCTTCTCGATCGGGACCAACAATGAGCAGTACTTC. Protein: CASSKSDRGVFSIGTNNEQYF.

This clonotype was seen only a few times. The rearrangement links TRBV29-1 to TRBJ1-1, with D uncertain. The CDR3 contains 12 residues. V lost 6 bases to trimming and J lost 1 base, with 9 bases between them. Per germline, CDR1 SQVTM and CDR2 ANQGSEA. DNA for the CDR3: TGCAGCGTATCGGCCGAGAACACTGAAGCTTTCTTT. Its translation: CSVSAENTEAFF.

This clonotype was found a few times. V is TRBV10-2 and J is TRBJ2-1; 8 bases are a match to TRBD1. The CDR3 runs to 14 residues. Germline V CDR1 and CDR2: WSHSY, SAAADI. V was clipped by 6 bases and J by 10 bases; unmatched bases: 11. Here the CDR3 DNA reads TGCGCCAGCAGCACAGGGGGTTATCTAGAGGAGCAGTTCTTC. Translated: CASSTGGYLEEQFF.